This TCR beta chain was identified during a study of a mutant IDH1 vaccine in newly diagnosed glioma. Data came from immunoSEQ multiplex PCR; TCRdb stores just in-frame clones and leaves some out. There are tens of thousands of clones in the sample; just over 90% occur only once, and 0.95% to 1.5% lies in the top ten. This CDR3 is built from 14 residues. Deletions cut 6 bases from V and 3 bases from J, with 14 bases between. Germline CDR1 is KGHSH and CDR2 is LQKENI. Documented time point: baseline, week 1 (first vaccination visit). Documented treatment: pre-vaccination baseline after standard-of-care therapy.

The chain couples TRBV18 to TRBJ1-2; D may be TRBD1 (5 bases). The material was PBMCs, obtained from a glioma patient treated with radiotherapy, temozolomide or both. The receptor comes from a man aged 40-50 years with glioma. Written as DNA, the CDR3 is TGTGCCAGCTCCCTCGGGGGAGGGTACTATGGCTACACCTTC. Its protein product is CASSLGGGYYGYTF.